This paragraph reports one TCR beta chain. The length of the CDR3 is 13 residues. Losses at the gene ends were 5 bases for V and 8 bases for J; bases not matched to a gene: 7. Authors' methods: Reference gene primer amplification gave estimated nucleated cell counts. The data were produced by immunoSEQ multiplex PCR, yet TCRdb's version contains in-frame clones alone and is incomplete. The V and J calls and clone size come from that table; D and trimming were worked out from the DNA. The table has tens of thousands of clones, approximately 86% seen once; the top ten hold about a fifth. These data are taken from a study of blood T cell repertoires in COVID-19. Study-level information: Acute and convalescent COVID-19 specimens originated in the United States, Italy and Spain.

The source of this sequence is a woman older than 75 in a cohort sampled during active or convalescent COVID-19. This chain joins TRBV12-3 or TRBV12-4 and TRBJ1-2; TRBD1 agrees at 8 bases. Sequenced input: peripheral blood. In DNA, the CDR3 is TGTGCCAGCAGTCGAGGACAGGGAAAAGGCTACACCTTC. It yields the protein CASSRGQGKGYTF.